Each of the 13 T cell receptor beta chains below was sequenced from the same sample in a study of beta chain features in type 1 diabetes. These TCRs' antigens remain unknown. Investigators reverse transcribed all isolated RNA, so they sequenced expressed TCRB transcripts. Sequencing was performed with immunoSEQ multiplex PCR; in TCRdb, only in-frame clones are kept and a portion is missing. The sample has a few hundred thousand clones, 16% seen once. The study, taken as a whole, reports: Shortening that was moderate but significant affected the TCRB CDR3s of Type 1 diabetes patients in all four CD4+ subsets.

The source material was naive CD4+ T cells from blood. The receptors were sampled from a man aged 25 to 40 with type 1 diabetes.

This clone was observed a handful of times. V is TRBV28 and J is TRBJ2-7; D unresolved. The CDR3 runs 13 residues. Germline assignment: CDR1 MDHEN and CDR2 SYDVKM. Trimming stripped 4 bases from V and 2 bases from J, with 9 bases between. CDR3 in amino acids: CASSYDVAYEQYF. The CDR3 DNA reads TGTGCCAGCAGTTACGACGTCGCCTACGAGCAGTACTTC.

The CDR3 loop is CASSLEADTQYF. The CDR3 region has the DNA TGTGCCAGCAGCTTAGAGGCAGATACGCAGTATTTT. The chain recombines TRBV7-9 with TRBJ2-3; no definite D call. Germline-derived CDR1 and CDR2 are SEHNR and FQNEAQ (reference sequence). V shed 1 base and J shed 4 bases, with 3 bases lying between them. This CDR3 spans 12 amino acids.

The rearrangement links TRBV10-3 to TRBJ2-5; 12 positions match TRBD1. The J segment lost 4 bases and the V segment lost 10 bases, leaving 7 bases of the junction unmatched. Germline V lookup: CDR1 ENHRY, CDR2 SYGVKD. The CDR3 spans 14 residues. The CDR3 DNA reads TGTGCCACAACGCGGGACAGGGGGCGAGAGACCCAGTACTTC. It is translated as CATTRDRGRETQYF.

This clone was seen more than once but under ten times. V gene TRBV5-6 combines with J gene TRBJ2-3, with D unclear. V was clipped by 8 bases and J by 4 bases, with 8 bases between them. This CDR3 is 11 amino acids long. Looked up from germline, CDR1 is SGHDT and CDR2 is YYEEEE. CDR3 sequence (DNA): TGTGCCAGTAATGAGGCAGATACGCAGTATTTT. This codes for CASNEADTQYF.

This clone came up a few times. The chain has TRBV30 and TRBJ1-1, with D possibly TRBD1 on 5 matching bases. Trimming removed 3 bases at V and 2 bases at J, with 10 bases between. CDR3 length equals 13 residues. Germline assignment: CDR1 GTSNPN and CDR2 SVGIG (reference sequence). The CDR3: CAWSSDSNTEAFF. CDR3 sequence (DNA): TGTGCCTGGAGCTCCGACAGTAACACTGAAGCTTTCTTT.

This clone has only a few counts. The chain combines TRBV20-1 with TRBJ2-5; D remains ambiguous. This CDR3 spans 11 amino acids. V was cut by 4 bases and J by 5 bases, with 8 bases left in between. The germline gives CDR1 DFQATT, CDR2 SNEGSKA (reference sequence). The CDR3 protein is CSATVGETQYF. The CDR3 bases are TGCAGTGCTACAGTCGGGGAGACCCAGTACTTC.

This chain connects TRBV30 to TRBJ1-2, with a tentative D call TRBD1 (6 bases). The germline V gene has CDR1 GTSNPN and CDR2 SVGIG (reference sequence). V lost 5 bases and J 8 bases, leaving 12 bases between the germline ends. The CDR3 sequence is 11 residues long. This CDR3 reads CAWWDTEGYTF. In DNA, the CDR3 is TGTGCCTGGTGGGACACTGAGGGCTACACCTTC.

This clone was seen more than once but under ten times. V gene TRBV7-8 combines with J gene TRBJ1-4, with D unresolved. Germline V gene sequence: CDR1 SGHVS, CDR2 FQNEAQ. V was clipped by 1 base and J by 0 bases, with 9 bases between them. The CDR3 is made up of 16 amino acids. CDR3 bases: TGTGCCAGCAGCTTAGTCTTTCCGTCAACTAATGAAAAACTGTTTTTT. Translation: CASSLVFPSTNEKLFF. The full variable domain, its missing parts supplied by reference TRBV7-8 and TRBJ1-4, is GAGVSQSPRYKVAKRGQDVALRCDPISGHVSLFWYQQALGQGPEFLTYFQNEAQLDKSGLPSDRFFAERPEGSVSTLKIQRTQQEDSAVYLCASSLVFPSTNEKLFFGSGTQLSVL.

In this sample, this clone turned up a few times. The genes are TRBV7-2 and TRBJ2-5; TRBD1 matches at 7 bases. CDR1 SGHTA and CDR2 FQGNSA come from the germline V gene. The CDR3 totals 14 residues. V trimming: 2 bases; J trimming: 4 bases; junction bases outside the gene matches: 4. The CDR3 DNA follows: TGTGCCAGCAGCTTAAGGGCAGGGGGAGAGACCCAGTACTTC. Encoded protein: CASSLRAGGETQYF.

The chain combines TRBV9 with TRBJ2-6; tentatively, D is TRBD1 (6 bases). Trimming took 0 bases from V and 0 from J, leaving 10 bases between them. This CDR3 region has 17 residues. The V gene's germline CDR1 is SGDLS and CDR2 YYNGEE. This CDR3 reads CASSVAGTSSGANVLTF. The CDR3 DNA reads as TGTGCCAGCAGCGTAGCTGGGACAAGCTCTGGGGCCAACGTCCTGACTTTC.

The sample holds a few counts of this clone. This chain joins TRBV11-2 and TRBJ2-1; possible D gene TRBD1, 6 bases. V lost 8 bases, J lost 0 bases, and 8 bases lay in between. This CDR3 is built from 13 residues. Per the germline V gene, CDR1 is SGHAT and CDR2 is FQNNGV. The CDR3 DNA reads as TGTGCCAGCGGGGGCAGCTCCTACAATGAGCAGTTCTTC. This translates into CASGGSSYNEQFF.

The genes are TRBV5-4 and TRBJ2-7, with 10 bases identical to TRBD2. The CDR3 runs to 15 residues. With V trimmed by 3 bases and J by 4 bases, 7 bases remained unmatched. CDR1 SGHNT and CDR2 YYREEE come from the germline V gene (reference sequence). This CDR3 is CASSSRVAGGYEQYF. CDR3 in DNA: TGTGCCAGCAGCTCTCGAGTAGCGGGAGGATACGAGCAGTACTTC. Using reference TRBV5-4 and TRBJ2-7 for the parts outside the CDR3, the full variable domain is ETGVTQSPTHLIKTRGQQVTLRCSSQSGHNTVSWYQQALGQGPQFIFQYYREEENGRGNFPPRFSGLQFPNYSSELNVNALELDDSALYLCASSSRVAGGYEQYFGPGTRLTVT.

The chain carries TRBV7-2 and TRBJ2-3, with D perhaps TRBD1 (6 bases). Germline-derived CDR1 and CDR2 are SGHTA and FQGNSA. Trimming stripped 1 base from V and 2 bases from J, with 10 bases between. CDR3 length: 15 amino acids. The CDR3 nucleotides are TGTGCCAGCAGCTTAGAGACAGGCTACACAGATACGCAGTATTTT. Residues: CASSLETGYTDTQYF.